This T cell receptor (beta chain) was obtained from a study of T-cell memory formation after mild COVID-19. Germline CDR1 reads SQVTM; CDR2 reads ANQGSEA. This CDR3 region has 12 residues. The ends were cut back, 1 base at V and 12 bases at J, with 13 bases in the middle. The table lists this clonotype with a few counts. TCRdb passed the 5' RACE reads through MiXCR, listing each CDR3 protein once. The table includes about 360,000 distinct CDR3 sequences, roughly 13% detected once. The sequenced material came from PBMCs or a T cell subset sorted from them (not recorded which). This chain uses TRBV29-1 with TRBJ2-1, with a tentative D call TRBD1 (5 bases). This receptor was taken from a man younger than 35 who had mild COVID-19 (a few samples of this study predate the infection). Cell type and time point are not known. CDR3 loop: CSVEGRAPGQFF. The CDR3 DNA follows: TGCAGCGTTGAAGGCAGGGCCCCGGGGCAGTTCTTC.